The clone carrying this T cell receptor (beta chain) was counted at least ten times. Its antigen is undetermined. Only newly diagnosed hyperthyroidism patients aged 18 to 65, with under 2 months' duration, were enrolled. The data belong to a study of Graves' ophthalmopathy and Graves' hyperthyroidism. Study-level points and caveats: Blood was where most expanded thyroid clonotypes above 0.001 frequency also turned up.

The TCR beta CDR3 regions underwent amplification from RNA transcripts. RT-PCR was first run with HTBI primers, then multiplex PCR in a second round. From the multiplex PCR reads, TCRdb called clonotypes with MiXCR, one entry per CDR3 protein. The profile shows 300,000 to 500,000 distinct CDR3 sequences, 15% of them singletons. Losses at the gene ends were 2 bases for V and 2 bases for J; bases not matched to a gene: 9. The CDR3 extends over 17 amino acids. CDR1 is MGHRA, CDR2 YSYEKL, per germline. The sequence was collected from a woman aged 18-29 years with stable Graves' hyperthyroidism. The chain joins TRBV4-1 to TRBJ1-3; 7 bases line up with TRBD1. Sequenced input: peripheral blood. CDR3 protein: CASSQSVPGTAGNTIYF. The CDR3 DNA follows: TGCGCCAGCAGCCAAAGCGTACCCGGGACAGCTGGAAACACCATATATTTT.